The rows below give T cell receptor beta chains drawn from one sample of a study of T cells in Graves' hyperthyroidism and ophthalmopathy. TCRdb ran MiXCR on the multiplex PCR reads and lists one entry per CDR3 protein. Of about 480,000 distinct CDR3 sequences in the sample, around 24% were seen once. The source material was blood. These receptors were collected from a woman in her thirties with Graves' ophthalmopathy. CDR3s include the opening cysteine and the closing phenylalanine or tryptophan. The D gene is left open where the match is weak. Clone sizes are given selectively: once, few, many, or a class where the clone is expanded.

v_gene	abundance	d_gene	j_gene	CDR3aa	CDR3nt
TRBV4-2	many	NA	TRBJ2-5	CASSQVLSGQETQYF	TGTGCCAGCAGCCAAGTCTTATCAGGTCAAGAGACCCAGTACTTC
TRBV7-8	many	NA	TRBJ1-1	CASSLAQGAEAFF	TGTGCCAGCAGCTTGGCACAGGGCGCTGAAGCTTTCTTT
TRBV30	few	TRBD1	TRBJ1-2	CAWRVLSRQGVRGGYTF	TGTGCCTGGAGAGTCCTTTCGCGACAGGGGGTCCGGGGAGGCTACACCTTC
TRBV27	many	NA	TRBJ1-2	CASSLSRVGYGYTF	TGTGCCAGCAGTTTATCGCGGGTTGGCTATGGCTACACCTTC
TRBV19	many	TRBD1	TRBJ1-5	CASSIEGQGLARPQHF	TGTGCCAGTAGTATAGAAGGACAGGGCCTCGCGAGGCCCCAGCATTTT
TRBV12-3/TRBV12-4	many	NA	TRBJ1-1	CASSLQDPESTEAFF	TGTGCCAGCAGTCTACAGGACCCCGAGAGCACTGAAGCTTTCTTT
TRBV6-4	many	NA	TRBJ1-1	CASRGGMNTEAFF	TGTGCCAGCAGAGGGGGGATGAACACTGAAGCTTTCTTT
TRBV6-1	many	TRBD1	TRBJ2-4	CASSETFLGVYGDRVHIKYF	TGTGCCAGCAGTGAAACGTTTCTAGGGGTTTATGGGGACAGGGTACACATTAAGTACTTC
TRBV6-1	NA	NA	TRBJ1-1	CASKMSMNTEAFF	TGTGCCAGCAAAATGTCTATGAACACTGAAGCTTTCTTT
TRBV18	many	TRBD1	TRBJ1-1	CASLTGQDMNTEAFF	TGTGCCAGCTTGACAGGGCAGGACATGAACACTGAAGCTTTCTTT
TRBV13	NA	NA	TRBJ1-6	CASSSSQRGSPLHF	TGTGCCAGCAGCTCCAGCCAGCGAGGGTCACCCCTCCACTTT
TRBV6-2/TRBV6-3	NA	NA	TRBJ1-1	CAGRSGGDTEAFF	TGTGCCGGCAGATCGGGTGGGGACACTGAAGCTTTCTTT
TRBV19	many	NA	TRBJ1-5	CASSWAGSQPQHF	TGTGCCAGTAGTTGGGCAGGCAGTCAGCCCCAGCATTTT
TRBV5-1	NA	TRBD1	TRBJ1-1	CASSWAPTGGATEDFF	TGCGCCAGCAGCTGGGCACCGACAGGGGGCGCCACTGAAGATTTCTTT
TRBV6-2/TRBV6-3	NA	NA	TRBJ2-2	CASMVAGTGELFF	TGTGCCAGCATGGTGGCGGGCACCGGGGAGCTGTTTTTT
TRBV6-5	NA	TRBD1	TRBJ1-1	CASSYGGGFTEAFF	TGTGCCAGCAGTTACGGAGGGGGCTTTACTGAAGCTTTCTTT
TRBV29-1	NA	NA	TRBJ1-1	CSVALNRAGRTTEAFF	TGCAGCGTTGCCCTGAATAGGGCAGGGAGAACCACTGAAGCTTTCTTT
TRBV18	few	NA	TRBJ2-7	CASSPPGEDEQYF	TGTGCCAGCTCACCCCCGGGGGAGGATGAGCAGTACTTC
TRBV5-4	many	NA	TRBJ1-1	CASSLGLQGGNTEAFF	TGTGCCAGCAGCTTGGGACTGCAGGGAGGGAACACTGAAGCTTTCTTT
TRBV28	many	TRBD1	TRBJ2-7	CASNDRVQIEQYF	TGTGCCAGCAATGACAGGGTCCAGATCGAGCAGTACTTC
TRBV6-1	many	NA	TRBJ2-5	CASSEGGETQYF	TGTGCCAGCAGTGAAGGGGGCGAGACCCAGTACTTC
TRBV6-5	many	TRBD1	TRBJ1-3	CASSYSIGQGAGNTIYF	TGTGCCAGCAGTTACTCGATAGGACAGGGGGCTGGAAACACCATATATTTT
TRBV12-3/TRBV12-4	NA	TRBD1	TRBJ1-2	CASNPTGEGYGYTF	TGTGCCAGCAACCCGACAGGGGAAGGCTATGGCTACACCTTC